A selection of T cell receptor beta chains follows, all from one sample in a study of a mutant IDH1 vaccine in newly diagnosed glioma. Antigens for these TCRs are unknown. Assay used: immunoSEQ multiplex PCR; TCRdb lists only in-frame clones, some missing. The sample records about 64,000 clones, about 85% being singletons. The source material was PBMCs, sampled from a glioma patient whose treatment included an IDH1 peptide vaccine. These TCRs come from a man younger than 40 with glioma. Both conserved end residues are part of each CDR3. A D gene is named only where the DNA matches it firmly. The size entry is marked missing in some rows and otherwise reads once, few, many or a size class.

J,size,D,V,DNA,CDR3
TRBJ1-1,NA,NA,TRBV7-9,TGTGCCAGCAGCTTAGTGGCAGGGCGCACTGAAGCTTTCTTT,CASSLVAGRTEAFF
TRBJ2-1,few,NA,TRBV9,TGTGCCAGCAGCGTGGGCTTTCAGGGTGAGCAGTTCTTC,CASSVGFQGEQFF
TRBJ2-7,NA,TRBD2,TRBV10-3,TGTGCCATATGGGGAGGGGCCACCTACGAGCAGTACTTC,CAIWGGATYEQYF
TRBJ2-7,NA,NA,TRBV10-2,TGCGCCAGCAACAAAGGGGGGGGCTACGAGCAGTACTTC,CASNKGGGYEQYF
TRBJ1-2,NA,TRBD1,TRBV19,TGTGCCAGTAGTGCTCACAGGGGCGGCTACACCTTC,CASSAHRGGYTF
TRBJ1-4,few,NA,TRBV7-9,TGTGCCAGCAGCTCAGGACGGGAAACTAATGAAAAACTGTTTTTT,CASSSGRETNEKLFF
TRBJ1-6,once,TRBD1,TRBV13,TGTGCCAGCAGCTCAACCGGGGACAGGGGGCCGGCCCTCCACTTT,CASSSTGDRGPALHF
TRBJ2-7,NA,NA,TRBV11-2,TGTGCCAGCAGCTTAGATAGGGACGTTTCCTACGAGCAGTACTTC,CASSLDRDVSYEQYF
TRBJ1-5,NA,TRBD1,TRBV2,TGTGCCAGCAGTTTCGACAGGGGGCTTGACAATCAGCCCCAGCATTTT,CASSFDRGLDNQPQHF
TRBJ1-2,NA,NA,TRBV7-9,TGTGCCAGCAGCAAATCGGGACCAACTCTGGGCTACACCTTC,CASSKSGPTLGYTF
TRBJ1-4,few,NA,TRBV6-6,TGTGCCAGCAGTTACCTAGGGACTAATGAAAAACTGTTTTTT,CASSYLGTNEKLFF
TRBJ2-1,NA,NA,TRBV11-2,TGTGCCAGCAGCTTAGGATCCCTCTACAATGAGCAGTTCTTC,CASSLGSLYNEQFF
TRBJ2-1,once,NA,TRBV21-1,TGTGCCAGCAGCAAAGTGGGCGGGGGGCTACACAATGAGCAGTTCTTC,CASSKVGGGLHNEQFF
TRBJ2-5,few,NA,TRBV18,TGTGCCAGCTCACCGTCGCAAGAGACCCAGTACTTC,CASSPSQETQYF
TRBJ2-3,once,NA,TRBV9,TGTGCCAGCAGCACCCGACCCCGGGATACGCAGTATTTT,CASSTRPRDTQYF
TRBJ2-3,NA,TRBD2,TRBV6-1,TGTGCCAGCAGCGAGACTAGCGAACCCACAGATACGCAGTATTTT,CASSETSEPTDTQYF
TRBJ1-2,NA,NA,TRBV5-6,TGTGCCAGCAGCCCTTTTGACAGCCTATATGGCTACACCTTC,CASSPFDSLYGYTF
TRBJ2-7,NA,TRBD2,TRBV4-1,TGCGCCAGCAGCCAAGATACGTGGAGGCGGGGGGACTCCTACGAGCAGTACTTC,CASSQDTWRRGDSYEQYF
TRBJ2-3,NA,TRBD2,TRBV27,TGTGCCAGCAGTTTACCGGGACTAGCGGGGGAGAACCTTAGCACAGATACGCAGTATTTT,CASSLPGLAGENLSTDTQYF
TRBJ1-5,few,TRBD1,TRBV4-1,TGCGCCAGCAGCCAAGGGACAGGGGCGGAAAATCAGCCCCAGCATTTT,CASSQGTGAENQPQHF
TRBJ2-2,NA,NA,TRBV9,TGTGCCAGCAGCCTCAACACCGGGGAGCTGTTTTTT,CASSLNTGELFF
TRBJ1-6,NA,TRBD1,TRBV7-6,TGTGCCAGCAGCTTAGATCGGGACAGGTACTCACCCCTCCACTTT,CASSLDRDRYSPLHF
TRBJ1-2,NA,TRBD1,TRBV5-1,TGCGCCAACCTGGGGCCGGGGAGAACAGGGGGTTGGGGCTACACCTTC,CANLGPGRTGGWGYTF
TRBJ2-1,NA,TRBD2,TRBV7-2,TGTGCCAGCAGCGTCGGACTAGCGGGGGGGGCCGGCAATGAGCAGTTCTTC,CASSVGLAGGAGNEQFF
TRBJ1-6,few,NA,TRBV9,TGTGCCAGCAGCCCGGACGGTTGGAATTCACCCCTCCACTTT,CASSPDGWNSPLHF
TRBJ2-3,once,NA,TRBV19,TGTGCCAGTAGTATGACGGAAGCAGATACGCAGTATTTT,CASSMTEADTQYF
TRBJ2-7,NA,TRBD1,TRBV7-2,TGTGCCAGCAGCCTAGGGACAGGGGGTACCGACGAGCAGTACTTC,CASSLGTGGTDEQYF
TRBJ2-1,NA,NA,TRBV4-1,TGCGCCAGCAGCCCTCCTGACAATGAGCAGTTCTTC,CASSPPDNEQFF
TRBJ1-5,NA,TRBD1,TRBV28,TGTGCCAGCAGGGTAGGGGGCGCGGGCAATCAGCCCCAGCATTTT,CASRVGGAGNQPQHF
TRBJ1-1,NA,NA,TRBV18,TGTGCCAGCTCACCACGGGTGACCAGGGAGATTGGGAACACTGAAGCTTTCTTT,CASSPRVTREIGNTEAFF
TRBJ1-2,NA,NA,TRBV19,TGTGCCAGTAGTATCCCCTGGACAGCCTACACCTTC,CASSIPWTAYTF
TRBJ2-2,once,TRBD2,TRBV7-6,TGTGCCAGCAGCTTAGAAGTGGGTCTGGGACTATCGAACACCGGGGAGCTGTTTTTT,CASSLEVGLGLSNTGELFF
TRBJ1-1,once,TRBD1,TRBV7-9,TGTGCCAGCAGCTTCTTTGGACAGGCTCAGGGGGGCACTGAAGCTTTCTTT,CASSFFGQAQGGTEAFF
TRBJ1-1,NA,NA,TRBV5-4,TGTGCCAGCACTAACGAAGCAGGGAGGTACACTGAAGCTTTCTTT,CASTNEAGRYTEAFF
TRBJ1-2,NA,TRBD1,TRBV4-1,TGCGCCAGCAGCAACAACAGGGGTAGCTACACCTTC,CASSNNRGSYTF
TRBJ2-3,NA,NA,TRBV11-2,TGTGCCAGCAGCTTAGGGGGGGCGGGAGATACGCAGTATTTT,CASSLGGAGDTQYF
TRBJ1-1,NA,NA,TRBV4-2,TGTGCCAGCAGGGACCAAAACAGAAACACTGAAGCTTTCTTT,CASRDQNRNTEAFF
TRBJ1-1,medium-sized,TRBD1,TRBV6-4,TGTGCCAGCAGTCCCGGGACAGGGGGCACTGAAGCTTTCTTT,CASSPGTGGTEAFF
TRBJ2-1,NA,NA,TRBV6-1,TGTGCCAGCAGTGCATCCGGGTCAGGGAGGCACAATGAGCAGTTCTTC,CASSASGSGRHNEQFF
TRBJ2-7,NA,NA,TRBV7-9,TGTGCCAGCAGCTTAAGAGGGCCAGGAAGCTTCCCCTACGAGCAGTACTTC,CASSLRGPGSFPYEQYF
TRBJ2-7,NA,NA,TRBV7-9,TGTGCCAGCAGCTTAGAGGCATTGCAGTACTTC,CASSLEALQYF
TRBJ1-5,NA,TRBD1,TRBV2,TGTGCCAGCAGTCTAGGACAGGGAATACATCAGCCCCAGCATTTT,CASSLGQGIHQPQHF
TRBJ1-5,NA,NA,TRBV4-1,TGCGCCAGCAGCCAAGAGGGGCGTAGCAATCAGCCCCAGCATTTT,CASSQEGRSNQPQHF
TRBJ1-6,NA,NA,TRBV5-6,TGTGCCAGCAGCGGGATCACAGTGGGGTCACCCCTCCACTTT,CASSGITVGSPLHF
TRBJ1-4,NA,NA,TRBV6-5,TGTGCCAGCAGTTACTACAGGGCTACTAATGAAAAACTGTTTTTT,CASSYYRATNEKLFF
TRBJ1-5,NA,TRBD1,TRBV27,TGTGCCAGCAGTCTACAGGGGAATCAGCCCCAGCATTTT,CASSLQGNQPQHF
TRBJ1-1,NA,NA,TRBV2,TGTGCCAGCAGTGAAGCGGTAGGGGCGCAGGCTGTCACTGAAGCTTTCTTT,CASSEAVGAQAVTEAFF
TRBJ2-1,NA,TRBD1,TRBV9,TGTGCCAGCACCAGTGGGACAGGGCGAAATGAGCAGTTCTTC,CASTSGTGRNEQFF
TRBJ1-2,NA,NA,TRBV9,TGTGCCAGCAGCGCGGTGCTTGGGCCCCAGAAGGCTTATGGCTACACCTTC,CASSAVLGPQKAYGYTF
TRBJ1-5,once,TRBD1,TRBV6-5,TGTGCCAGCAGTTTTTACAGGGGAAATCAGCCCCAGCATTTT,CASSFYRGNQPQHF
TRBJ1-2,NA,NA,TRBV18,TGTGCCAGCTCACCCGGGACAAACTATGGCTACACCTTC,CASSPGTNYGYTF
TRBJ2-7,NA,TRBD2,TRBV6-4,TGTGCCAGCAGTGAAGGGACTAGCGGCGAGCAGTACTTT,CASSEGTSGEQYF
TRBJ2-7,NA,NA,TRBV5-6,TGTGCCAGCAGCTTAGGAGGGATCGAGCAGTACTTC,CASSLGGIEQYF
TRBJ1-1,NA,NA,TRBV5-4,TGTGCCAGCAGCTACCAGGGTAGGACTGAAGCTTTCTTT,CASSYQGRTEAFF
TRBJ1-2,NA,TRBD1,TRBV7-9,TGTGCCAGCAGCCAACAGGGGAACTATGGCTACACCTTC,CASSQQGNYGYTF
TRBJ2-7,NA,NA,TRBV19,TGTGCCAGTAGTATAGACGGAGGGGACAGCATATCCTACGAGCAGTACTTC,CASSIDGGDSISYEQYF
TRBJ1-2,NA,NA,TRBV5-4,TGTGCCAGCAGCTTGGACTTAGGGAACTATGGCTACACCTTC,CASSLDLGNYGYTF
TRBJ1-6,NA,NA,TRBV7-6,TGTGCCAGCAGCTTAGTGGCAGGGTCAGTTCGCTCCTATAATTCACCCCTCCACTTT,CASSLVAGSVRSYNSPLHF
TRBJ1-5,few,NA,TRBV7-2,TGTGCCAGCAGCAGCAGAGTCAATCAGCCCCAGCATTTT,CASSSRVNQPQHF